Following are 7 T cell receptor beta chains from one sample sequenced in a study of blood T cells in healthy people across ages (dated by TCRdb to the mid-2010s). The library was built by means of 5' RACE. The sample was run on an Illumina HiSeq 2500. A second PCR of 7 to 11 cycles was performed with a sample-barcoded 5' primer and a J-beta primer mix. TCRdb applied fastp at Q25 and MiXCR to the public reads, then kept only in-frame beta chains. CDR3 protein duplicates are merged, each entry listing the most common genes and DNA. The sample table shows around 580,000 distinct CDR3 sequences, and under 55% are seen once. The ten largest clones take up around 24% of the sample. Sequencing was done on a sample of blood. Receptors were obtained from a man older than 75 in good health.

This clonotype was observed a few times. The chain couples TRBV6-5 to TRBJ2-7, with D unclear. CDR1 MNHEY and CDR2 SVGAGI come from the germline V gene. The V gene lost 0 bases and the J gene lost 5 bases, with 14 bases spanning the gap. The CDR3 runs to 15 residues. The CDR3 here is CASSYSTFRPNEQYF. DNA for the CDR3: TGTGCCAGCAGTTACTCGACTTTCCGCCCCAACGAGCAGTACTTC.

Concerning this clonotype: This may be a read error: a much more frequent sequence differs by one nucleotide. The chain combines TRBV6-5 with TRBJ2-4; D is ambiguous. The better agreement between TRBJ2-5 and the DNA end casts doubt on the J call. The CDR3 is made up of 13 amino acids. The germline gives CDR1 MNHEY, CDR2 SVGAGI. CDR3 protein: CAGSPRIDETQYF. In DNA form, the CDR3 reads TGTGCCGGCAGTCCCCGGATTGACGAGACCCAGTACTTC.

The table lists this clonotype with a few counts. Compared with germline, one end of the junction differs, possibly owing to a read error. V is TRBV3-1 and J is TRBJ1-4; D gene unclear. Germline V gene data show CDR1 as LGHDT and CDR2 as YNNKEL (reference sequence). CDR3 length equals 14 residues. The CDR3 spells CASTQSAPNEKLFF. The CDR3 bases are TGTGCCAGCACCCAAAGTGCCCCTAATGAAAAACTGTTTTTT.

This chain uses TRBV15 with TRBJ2-5; 9 bases are shared with TRBD1. Unmatched junction bases numbered 6, after V lost 2 bases and J lost 5 bases. From germline, CDR1 is LNHNV and CDR2 YYDKDF (reference sequence). There are 15 residues in the CDR3. In DNA form, the CDR3 reads TGTGCCACCAGCAGACCCACAGGGGGCAGGGAGACCCAGTACTTC. As protein: CATSRPTGGRETQYF.

The rearrangement links TRBV27 to TRBJ2-3; 8 positions match TRBD1. The length of the CDR3 is 15 residues. V dropped 5 bases and J dropped 2; count of bases not matched to a gene: 6. Germline-derived CDR1 and CDR2 are MNHEY and SMNVEV (reference sequence). CDR3 sequence reads: CASSDWDRSTDTQYF. For the CDR3, the DNA is TGTGCCAGCAGTGACTGGGACAGGTCCACAGATACGCAGTATTTT.

The V call is TRBV6-2 or TRBV6-3, the J call TRBJ2-7; TRBD2 agrees at 7 bases. The DNA end is more similar to TRBJ2-5, so the J call may be wrong. The length of the CDR3 is 13 residues. Germline CDR1 reads MNHEY; CDR2 reads SVGEGT. The CDR3, as DNA: TGTGCCAGCAGTAGCGGGGATCCAGGGACCCAGTACTTC. Translation: CASSSGDPGTQYF.

The chain carries TRBV29-1 and TRBJ1-5; 11 bases match TRBD1. CDR1 is SQVTM and CDR2 is ANQGSEA in the germline V gene. The V segment lost 4 bases and the J segment 2 bases; nucleotides outside the gene matches: 1. There are 14 residues in the CDR3. The CDR3: CSVGTGGGNQPQHF. The CDR3 DNA follows: TGCAGCGTTGGGACAGGGGGCGGCAATCAGCCCCAGCATTTT.